One and the same sample provided the 22 T cell receptor beta chains below, sequenced in a study of blood T cell repertoires in COVID-19. Libraries were prepared by immunoSEQ multiplex PCR; TCRdb keeps only in-frame clonotypes and omits some of them. The sample lists under 80,000 clones, about 90% occurring once. What was sequenced was peripheral blood. Receptors were obtained from a human donor in a cohort sampled during active COVID-19.

The chain combines TRBV5-5 with TRBJ2-7; no clear D. V lost 3 bases, J lost 2 bases, and 15 bases lay in between. Germline CDR1 is SGHKS and CDR2 is YYEKEE (reference sequence). The CDR3 sequence is 15 residues long. CDR3 sequence: CASSSWASRPYEQYF. CDR3 sequence (DNA): TGTGCCAGCAGCTCATGGGCGAGTCGGCCCTACGAGCAGTACTTC.

This clone was seen only a few times. This chain uses TRBV9 with TRBJ2-1; 10 bases are a match to TRBD2. Germline V gene sequence: CDR1 SGDLS, CDR2 YYNGEE. J lost 7 bases, V lost 0 bases, and 10 bases had no gene match. CDR3 length equals 17 residues. The CDR3 loop is CASSVDRTSGTANEQFF. CDR3 bases: TGTGCCAGCAGCGTAGACCGCACTAGCGGGACCGCGAATGAGCAGTTCTTC.

In regard to this clone: One end of the junction fails to match germline, which may point to a read error. This chain links TRBV7-2 with TRBJ2-7; 11 bases align to TRBD2. Germline values: CDR1 SGHTA, CDR2 FQGNSA. This CDR3 is 15 amino acids long. The CDR3: CASSLAGGLAYEQYF. CDR3 bases: TGTGCCAGCAGCCTAGCGGGAGGACTCGCCTACGAGCAGTACTTC.

J is TRBJ1-2 and V is TRBV28; 7 nucleotides align to TRBD1. Trimming removed 6 bases from V and 2 bases from J; junction bases left unmatched: 6. CDR1 and CDR2 from the germline V gene are MDHEN and SYDVKM. The CDR3 has 14 residues. The CDR3 DNA follows: TGTGCCAGCAGCCAGGGGGGAGTAAACTATGGCTACACCTTC. Its protein product is CASSQGGVNYGYTF.

This clone was seen once. This sequence joins TRBV3-1 (or the pseudogene TRBV3-2) and TRBJ2-3, with D perhaps matching TRBD1 (5 bases). Germline loops: CDR1 LGHDT, CDR2 YNNKEL (reference sequence). The V end lost 3 bases, the J end lost 0 bases, and 10 bases lay between the germline ends. The CDR3 has 15 residues. The CDR3 bases are TGTGCCAGCAGCCACAGGGCTTCTAGCACAGATACGCAGTATTTT. Amino acids: CASSHRASSTDTQYF.

This clone has a handful of counts. The chain couples TRBV10-3 to TRBJ2-3; 13 positions agree with TRBD2. This CDR3 has 14 amino acids. With V trimmed by 8 bases and J by 7 bases, 6 bases remained unmatched. Germline values: CDR1 ENHRY, CDR2 SYGVKD. The CDR3 loop is CAIAPGLAGNTQYF. The CDR3 bases are TGTGCCATCGCGCCGGGACTAGCGGGGAATACGCAGTATTTT.

The chain employs TRBV7-6 and TRBJ2-5; D is ambiguous. This CDR3 has 13 residues. The V gene lost 8 bases and the J gene lost 5 bases, with 15 bases spanning the gap. CDR1 is SGHVS and CDR2 is FNYEAQ in the germline V gene. The DNA of the CDR3 is TGTGCCAGCGGCGACCGGGTCAGCGAGACCCAGTACTTC. It yields the protein CASGDRVSETQYF. Using reference TRBV7-6 and TRBJ2-5 for the parts outside the CDR3, the full variable domain is GAGVSQSPRYKVTKRGQDVALRCDPISGHVSLYWYRQALGQGPEFLTYFNYEAQQDKSGLPNDRFSAERPEGSISTLTIQRTEQRDSAMYRCASGDRVSETQYFGPGTRLLVL.

The chain is built from TRBV10-1 and TRBJ2-7; the D gene is possibly TRBD1 (6 bases). The CDR3 is 14 amino acids. The germline CDR1 and CDR2 sequences are WNHNN and SYGVQD (reference sequence). The V end was cut by 2 bases, the J end by 2 bases, with 10 bases between. In DNA form, the CDR3 reads TGCGCCAGCAGTGAGCGGGGACAAACCTACGAGCAGTACTTC. Translated, it gives CASSERGQTYEQYF.

This chain links TRBV27 with TRBJ2-3, with 9 bases that match TRBD2. This CDR3 is 17 amino acids long. Germline loops: CDR1 MNHEY, CDR2 SMNVEV (reference sequence). V lost 0 bases and J lost 5; bases outside the gene matches: 9. The CDR3 region is CASSLSYVGSGGDTQYF. CDR3 bases: TGTGCCAGCAGTTTATCGTATGTGGGTAGCGGGGGAGATACGCAGTATTTT.

This clone was seen more than once but under ten times. The genes are TRBV4-3 and TRBJ2-1, with D perhaps matching TRBD1 (6 bases). Trimming removed 0 bases at V and 1 base at J, with 7 bases between. The CDR3 spans 15 residues. CDR1 and CDR2 (germline): LGHNA, YSLEER. The CDR3: CASSQEQGSYNEQFF. The CDR3 DNA reads TGCGCCAGCAGCCAAGAGCAGGGGTCCTACAATGAGCAGTTCTTC.

This CDR3 reads CASSSRGLAEGSTDTQYF. The CDR3 DNA reads TGCGCCAGCAGCTCGAGGGGACTAGCGGAGGGTAGCACAGATACGCAGTATTTT. This sequence joins TRBV5-1 and TRBJ2-3; 11 nucleotides agree with TRBD2. Germline V gives CDR1 SGHRS, CDR2 YFSETQ. The CDR3 sequence is 18 residues long. V gave up 3 bases and J gave up 0 bases; unmatched junction bases: 9.

The chain joins TRBV25-1 to TRBJ1-1; 7 bases map to TRBD1. This CDR3 has 14 residues. The germline V gene encodes CDR1 MGHDK and CDR2 SYGVNS. The V segment lost 6 bases and the J segment 1 base; nucleotides outside the gene matches: 5. The CDR3 protein is CASRTTGPNTEAFF. CDR3 coding DNA: TGTGCCAGCAGGACGACAGGGCCGAACACTGAAGCTTTCTTT.

The CDR3: CASSSLRGYTF. The CDR3 DNA reads as TGTGCCAGCAGCTCCTTGCGAGGCTACACCTTC. The rearrangement links TRBV5-5 to TRBJ1-2, with D hard to call. V was trimmed by 3 bases and J by 8 bases, leaving 8 bases between them. The CDR3 is 11 amino acids. The V gene's germline CDR1 is SGHKS and CDR2 YYEKEE (reference sequence).

This chain joins TRBV10-2 and TRBJ2-5; D possibly corresponds to TRBD2 (5 bases). The CDR3 consists of 12 residues. Germline V gene sequence: CDR1 WSHSY, CDR2 SAAADI. Trimming shortened V by 3 bases and J by 5 bases, and 7 bases separated the two germline ends. In DNA form, the CDR3 reads TGCGCCAGCAGTGAAAGAGGGGAGACCCAGTACTTC. Encoded protein: CASSERGETQYF.

The sample holds a few counts of this clone. The V gene is TRBV28, the J gene TRBJ2-7; TRBD1 agrees at 7 bases. Germline CDR1 is MDHEN and CDR2 is SYDVKM. The junction had 6 bases not matched to a gene; V was cut back by 7 bases and J by 0 bases. The CDR3 contains 14 residues. The CDR3, as DNA: TGTGCCAGCATCCCAGGGGGAGACTCCTACGAGCAGTACTTC. This codes for CASIPGGDSYEQYF.

The J gene is TRBJ2-7, the V gene TRBV4-1; D gene uncertain. Trimming stripped 5 bases from V and 4 bases from J, with 15 bases between. The CDR3 runs to 14 residues. Germline CDR1 MGHRA, CDR2 YSYEKL. The chain's CDR3 is CASSGFSEIYEQYF. The CDR3, as DNA: TGCGCCAGCAGCGGGTTCAGCGAAATATACGAGCAGTACTTC.

The genes are TRBV5-6 and TRBJ2-1, with D possibly TRBD1 on 6 matching bases. Germline V gene sequence: CDR1 SGHDT, CDR2 YYEEEE. The ends were cut back, 2 bases at V and 0 bases at J, with 9 bases in the middle. This CDR3 region has 15 residues. CDR3 coding DNA: TGTGCCAGCAGCTTAAGAGGGGGCTCCTACAATGAGCAGTTCTTC. Protein: CASSLRGGSYNEQFF.

Details on this clone: The junction shows a germline mismatch at one end, possibly a read error. The chain links TRBV28 to TRBJ1-4; D possibly corresponds to TRBD1 (6 bases). Germline CDR1 reads MDHEN; CDR2 reads SYDVKM. The CDR3 runs to 14 residues. CDR3 in amino acids: CASSLFFPRQGQIF. CDR3 sequence (DNA): TGTGCCAGCAGTTTATTTTTCCCGAGGCAGGGGCAGATTTTT.

The V and J genes are TRBV11-3 and TRBJ2-1; TRBD2 might be the D (6 bases). The CDR3 sequence is 13 residues long. V was cut by 1 base and J by 9 bases, with 10 bases left in between. Germline CDR1 SGHNT, CDR2 YENEEA. CDR3 coding DNA: TGTGCCAGCAGCTTAGGGACTACAGTTGAGCAGTTCTTC. Its protein product is CASSLGTTVEQFF.

V is TRBV2 and J is TRBJ1-5, with 9 bases aligning to TRBD1. Germline lookup yields CDR1 SNHLY and CDR2 FYNNEI. The ends lost 4 bases at V and 7 bases at J; junction bases unmatched: 14. The CDR3 consists of 17 residues. The CDR3 loop reads CASSGRPGTGFVQPQHF. CDR3 nucleotides: TGTGCCAGCAGTGGCCGTCCCGGGACAGGGTTCGTGCAGCCCCAGCATTTT.

This clone has a single count. The rearrangement links TRBV27 to TRBJ1-1; D gene unclear. V gave up 3 bases and J gave up 1 base, with 6 bases separating them. The germline CDR1 and CDR2 sequences are MNHEY and SMNVEV (reference sequence). The CDR3 covers 13 residues. CDR3 sequence (DNA): TGTGCCAGCAGTTTTTCCGGGAACACTGAAGCTTTCTTT. It is translated as CASSFSGNTEAFF.

The chain recombines TRBV9 with TRBJ1-1; 8 nucleotides line up with TRBD1. J lost 6 bases, V lost 3 bases, and 13 bases had no gene match. Germline assignment: CDR1 SGDLS and CDR2 YYNGEE. The CDR3 spans 16 residues. In nucleotides, the CDR3 is TGTGCCAGCAGCGCCCCCTGGCAGGGGGCGAGTCCTGAAGCTTTCTTT. Translated, it gives CASSAPWQGASPEAFF.